The table lists the clone carrying this T cell receptor (beta chain) with a few counts. What it binds is not known. This specimen comes from a study of T cells after yellow fever vaccination. Overall study findings and caveats: A limited proportion of clonotypes was detected within both the CD4 and CD8 compartments.

Template-switching 5'RACE yielded the TCR cDNA; a universal primer site and UMIs were added in the process. TCRdb re-called the 5' RACE reads through MiXCR, storing one row per CDR3 protein. The table includes almost 600,000 distinct CDR3 sequences, around an eighth detected once. The CDR3 runs 14 residues. V was trimmed by 1 base and J by 5 bases, leaving 11 bases between them. CDR1 and CDR2 from the germline V gene are SGHTA and FQGNSA. The sequences come from PBMCs, collected on the day of the yellow fever booster vaccination. This chain joins TRBV7-2 and TRBJ2-5; D not certain. This receptor was obtained from a man aged 30 to 45 who received the YFV17D yellow fever vaccine. The CDR3 here is CASSLEAARETQYF. Here the CDR3 DNA reads TGTGCCAGCAGCTTAGAGGCAGCACGGGAGACCCAGTACTTC. The full variable domain, completed using reference TRBV7-2 and TRBJ2-5, is GAGVSQSPSNKVTEKGKDVELRCDPISGHTALYWYRQSLGQGLEFLIYFQGNSAPDKSGLPSDRFSAERTGGSVSTLTIQRTQQEDSAVYLCASSLEAARETQYFGPGTRLLVL.